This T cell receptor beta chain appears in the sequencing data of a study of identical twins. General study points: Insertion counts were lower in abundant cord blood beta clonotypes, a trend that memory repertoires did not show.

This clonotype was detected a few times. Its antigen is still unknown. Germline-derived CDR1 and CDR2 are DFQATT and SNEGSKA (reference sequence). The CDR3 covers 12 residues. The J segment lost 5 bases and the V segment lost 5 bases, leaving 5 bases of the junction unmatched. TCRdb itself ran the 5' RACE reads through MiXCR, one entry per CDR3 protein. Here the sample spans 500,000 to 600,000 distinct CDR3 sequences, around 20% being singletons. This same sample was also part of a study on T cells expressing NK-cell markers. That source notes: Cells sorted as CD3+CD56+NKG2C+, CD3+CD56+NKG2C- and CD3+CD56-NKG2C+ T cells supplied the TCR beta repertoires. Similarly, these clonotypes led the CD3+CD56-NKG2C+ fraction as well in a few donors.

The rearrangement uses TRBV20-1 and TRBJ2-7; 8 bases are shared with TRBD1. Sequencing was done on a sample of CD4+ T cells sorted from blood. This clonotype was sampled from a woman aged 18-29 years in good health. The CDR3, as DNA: TGCAGTGCTCACAGGGGGGCCAACGAGCAGTACTTC. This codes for CSAHRGANEQYF.